The 14 T cell receptor beta chains below all came from one sample that was sequenced in a study of blood T cell repertoires in COVID-19. The table came from immunoSEQ multiplex PCR; TCRdb's copy has only in-frame clones and leaves some out. Of 300,000 or so clones in the sample, roughly 84% were seen once. The sequenced sample was PBMCs or T cells enriched from blood (not recorded which). These receptors were taken from a woman in her 30s who had recovered from COVID-19.

The V and J genes are TRBV2 and TRBJ1-1, with D possibly TRBD1 on 6 matching bases. CDR3 length equals 14 residues. CDR1 is SNHLY, CDR2 FYNNEI, per germline. With 6 bases removed from V and 1 base from J, the gap between germline ends came to 12 bases. DNA for the CDR3: TGTGCCAGCAGGTTGAACAGGGAGAACACTGAAGCTTTCTTT. This encodes CASRLNRENTEAFF.

The chain couples TRBV28 to TRBJ1-2, with 8 bases fitting TRBD1. Germline CDR1 reads MDHEN; CDR2 reads SYDVKM. V shed 7 bases and J 6 bases; nucleotides not matched to a gene: 19. CDR3 length: 17 residues. The CDR3 nucleotides read TGTGCCAGCACCTCCGGGGGACAGGCTACGTTGAGACATGGCTACACCTTC. This gives the protein CASTSGGQATLRHGYTF.

J is TRBJ1-5 and V is TRBV7-2; 7 nucleotides align to TRBD1. The germline CDR1 and CDR2 sequences are SGHTA and FQGNSA. The CDR3 runs to 15 residues. V lost 1 base and J lost 4; bases outside the gene matches: 4. The CDR3 DNA reads as TGTGCCAGCAGCTTAGTGACAGGGCCTAATCAGCCCCAGCATTTT. Protein product: CASSLVTGPNQPQHF.

This clone appeared once. The chain carries TRBV13 and TRBJ1-1; 9 bases agree with TRBD1. Trimming took 5 bases from V and 5 from J; bases not matched to a gene: 9. The CDR3 covers 15 residues. The germline gives CDR1 PRHDT, CDR2 FYEKMQ (reference sequence). In DNA form, the CDR3 reads TGTGCCAGCAGCAACAGACAGGGGGGAGGGACTGAAGCTTTCTTT. It specifies CASSNRQGGGTEAFF.

The rearrangement joins TRBV6-1 to TRBJ1-2; D uncertain. CDR3 length: 14 amino acids. V lost 1 base, J lost 5 bases, and 11 bases lay in between. Germline V gives CDR1 MNHNS, CDR2 SASEGT. Here the CDR3 DNA reads TGTGCCAGCAGTGAAGGGAAGGGAGGGTATGGCTACACCTTC. Translating gives CASSEGKGGYGYTF.

The chain combines TRBV2 with TRBJ2-1; D not resolved. The germline gives CDR1 SNHLY, CDR2 FYNNEI. This CDR3 region has 13 residues. Trimming shortened V by 0 bases and J by 9 bases, and 9 bases separated the two germline ends. The CDR3 nucleotides are TGTGCCAGCAGTGAAGCGGGCATCGGTGAGCAGTTCTTC. This gives the protein CASSEAGIGEQFF. Combining the CDR3 with reference TRBV2 and TRBJ2-1 gives the whole variable domain EPEVTQTPSHQVTQMGQEVILRCVPISNHLYFYWYRQILGQKVEFLVSFYNNEISEKSEIFDDQFSVERPDGSNFTLKIRSTKLEDSAMYFCASSEAGIGEQFFGPGTRLTVL.

The chain links TRBV2 to TRBJ2-3; D is possibly TRBD2 (6 bases). This CDR3 is 16 amino acids long. Germline assignment: CDR1 SNHLY and CDR2 FYNNEI. V gave up 5 bases and J gave up 2 bases, with 17 bases separating them. In DNA form, the CDR3 reads TGTGCCAGCAGTATGGGCCAAGCGGGTGACACAGATACGCAGTATTTT. It is translated as CASSMGQAGDTDTQYF.

Only one count was recorded for this clone. This rearrangement joins TRBV28 to TRBJ1-2, with D tentatively TRBD1 (6 bases). V dropped 5 bases and J dropped 2 bases, with 15 bases sitting between them. Germline V gives CDR1 MDHEN, CDR2 SYDVKM. The CDR3 extends over 15 amino acids. This chain's CDR3 is CASSPNDRWNYGYTF. CDR3 sequence (DNA): TGTGCCAGCAGTCCGAACGACAGGTGGAACTATGGCTACACCTTC.

The rearrangement links TRBV19 to TRBJ2-2; D possibly corresponds to TRBD2 (5 bases). From germline, CDR1 is LNHDA and CDR2 SQIVND (reference sequence). V was pared by 5 bases and J by 8 bases, with 12 bases between. The CDR3 has 13 amino acids. CDR3 sequence: CASSAVSAGELFF. As DNA, the CDR3 is TGTGCCAGTAGTGCAGTTAGCGCAGGGGAGCTGTTTTTT. The full variable domain, with the rest looked up from reference TRBV19 and TRBJ2-2, is DGGITQSPKYLFRKEGQNVTLSCEQNLNHDAMYWYRQDPGQGLRLIYYSQIVNDFQKGDIAEGYSVSREKKESFPLTVTSAQKNPTAFYLCASSAVSAGELFFGEGSRLTVL.

The rearrangement uses TRBV28 and TRBJ1-5; D may be TRBD1 (5 bases). From germline, CDR1 is MDHEN and CDR2 SYDVKM. Trimming removed 5 bases from V and 2 bases from J, with 13 bases in between. This CDR3 spans 15 amino acids. The CDR3 here is CASSPQGGGNQPQHF. DNA for the CDR3: TGTGCCAGCAGTCCCCAGGGTGGTGGCAATCAGCCCCAGCATTTT.

The chain recombines TRBV7-6 with TRBJ1-6; 7 bases are shared with TRBD1. The CDR3 covers 20 residues. In germline, CDR1 is SGHVS, CDR2 FNYEAQ. Trimming removed 4 bases from V and 0 bases from J; junction bases left unmatched: 15. The CDR3 sequence is CASSSLAPGTASSYNSPLHF. The CDR3 nucleotides read TGTGCCAGCAGCTCATTAGCCCCGGGGACAGCTAGCTCCTATAATTCACCCCTCCACTTT.

This sequence joins TRBV6-5 and TRBJ1-4; 7 bases fit TRBD1. Germline-derived CDR1 and CDR2 are MNHEY and SVGAGI. This CDR3 comprises 15 residues. With V trimmed by 5 bases and J by 8 bases, 11 bases remained unmatched. CDR3 sequence (DNA): TGTGCCAGCAGTACTCGGACAGGTATCCGCGAAAAACTGTTTTTT. As protein: CASSTRTGIREKLFF.

The J gene is TRBJ2-3, the V gene TRBV7-6, with 8 bases fitting TRBD2. CDR3 length: 15 residues. V trimming: 6 bases; J trimming: 4 bases; junction bases outside the gene matches: 9. CDR1 and CDR2 (germline): SGHVS, FNYEAQ. CDR3 nucleotides: TGTGCCAGCAGTTTCACGGGGGGGCGCCCAGATACGCAGTATTTT. Its translation: CASSFTGGRPDTQYF.

The chain is built from TRBV7-9 and TRBJ2-2, with a weak D call TRBD2 (5 bases). This CDR3 is built from 14 residues. Between the trimmed V and J ends, which lost 4 bases and 3 bases, there was a span of 9 bases. CDR1 is SEHNR and CDR2 is FQNEAQ in the germline V gene (reference sequence). The CDR3: CASSSSGDTGELFF. DNA for the CDR3: TGTGCCAGCAGCTCCTCCGGGGACACCGGGGAGCTGTTTTTT.